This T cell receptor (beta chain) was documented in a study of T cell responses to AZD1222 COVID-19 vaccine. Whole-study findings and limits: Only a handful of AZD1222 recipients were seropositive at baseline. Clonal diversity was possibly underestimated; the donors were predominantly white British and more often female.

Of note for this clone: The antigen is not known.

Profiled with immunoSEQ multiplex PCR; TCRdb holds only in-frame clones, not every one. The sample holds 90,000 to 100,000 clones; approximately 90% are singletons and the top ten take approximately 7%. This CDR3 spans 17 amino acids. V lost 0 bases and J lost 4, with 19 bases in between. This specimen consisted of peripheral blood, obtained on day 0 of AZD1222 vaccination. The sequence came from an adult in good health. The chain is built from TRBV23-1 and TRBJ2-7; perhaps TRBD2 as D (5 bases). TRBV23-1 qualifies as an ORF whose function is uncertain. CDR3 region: CASSQSGSGLIPYEQYF. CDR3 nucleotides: TGCGCCAGCAGTCAATCCGGGTCCGGACTTATTCCTTACGAGCAGTACTTC.